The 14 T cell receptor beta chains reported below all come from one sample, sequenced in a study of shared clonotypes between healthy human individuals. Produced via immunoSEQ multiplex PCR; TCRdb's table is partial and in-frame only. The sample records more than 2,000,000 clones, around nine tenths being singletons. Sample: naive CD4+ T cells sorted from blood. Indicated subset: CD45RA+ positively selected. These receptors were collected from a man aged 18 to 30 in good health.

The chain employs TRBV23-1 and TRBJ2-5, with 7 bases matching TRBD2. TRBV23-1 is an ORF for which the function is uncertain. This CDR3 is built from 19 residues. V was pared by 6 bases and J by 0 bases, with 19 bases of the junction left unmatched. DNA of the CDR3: TGCGCCAGCAGAGTGAATCGAGCTAGCGGAATAATTTACCAAGAGACCCAGTACTTC. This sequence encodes CASRVNRASGIIYQETQYF.

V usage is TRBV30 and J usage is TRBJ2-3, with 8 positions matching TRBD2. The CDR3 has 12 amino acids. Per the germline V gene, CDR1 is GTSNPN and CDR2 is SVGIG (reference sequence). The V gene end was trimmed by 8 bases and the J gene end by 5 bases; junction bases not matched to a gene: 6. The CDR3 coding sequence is TGTGCCCGTGGGGCGGGGGGAGATACGCAGTATTTT. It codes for CARGAGGDTQYF.

The CDR3 loop reads CASSETGYSYEQYF. The CDR3 DNA is TGTGCCAGCAGTGAGACAGGGTACTCCTACGAGCAGTACTTC. The gene calls are TRBV6-1 and TRBJ2-7, with 7 bases fitting TRBD1. With V trimmed by 3 bases and J by 0 bases, 2 bases remained unmatched. The CDR3 is made up of 14 amino acids. The germline gives CDR1 MNHNS, CDR2 SASEGT.

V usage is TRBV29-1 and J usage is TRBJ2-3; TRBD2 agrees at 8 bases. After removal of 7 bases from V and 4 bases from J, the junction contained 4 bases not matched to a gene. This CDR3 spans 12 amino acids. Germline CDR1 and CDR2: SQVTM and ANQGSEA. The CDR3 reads CSAGGAADTQYF. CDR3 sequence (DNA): TGCAGCGCGGGGGGGGCAGCAGATACGCAGTATTTT.

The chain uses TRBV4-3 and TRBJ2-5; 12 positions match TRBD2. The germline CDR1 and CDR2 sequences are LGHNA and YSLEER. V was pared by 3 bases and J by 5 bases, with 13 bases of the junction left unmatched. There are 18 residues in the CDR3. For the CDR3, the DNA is TGCGCCAGCAGCCAGGGGACTAGCGGGCAAGGGAGTTGGGAGACCCAGTACTTC. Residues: CASSQGTSGQGSWETQYF.

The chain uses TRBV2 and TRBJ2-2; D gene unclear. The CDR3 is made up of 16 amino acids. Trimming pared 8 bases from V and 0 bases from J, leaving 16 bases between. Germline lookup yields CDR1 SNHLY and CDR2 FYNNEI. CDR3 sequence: CASSDGRPANTGELFF. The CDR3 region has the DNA TGTGCCAGCTCGGACGGACGCCCCGCGAACACCGGGGAGCTGTTTTTT.

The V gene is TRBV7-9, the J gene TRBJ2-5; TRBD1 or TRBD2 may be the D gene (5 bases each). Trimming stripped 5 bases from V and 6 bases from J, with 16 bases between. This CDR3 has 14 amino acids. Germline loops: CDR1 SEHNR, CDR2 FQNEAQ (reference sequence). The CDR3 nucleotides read TGTGCCAGCAGCGACGACGGGGCGGCCCAGACCCAGTACTTC. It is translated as CASSDDGAAQTQYF.

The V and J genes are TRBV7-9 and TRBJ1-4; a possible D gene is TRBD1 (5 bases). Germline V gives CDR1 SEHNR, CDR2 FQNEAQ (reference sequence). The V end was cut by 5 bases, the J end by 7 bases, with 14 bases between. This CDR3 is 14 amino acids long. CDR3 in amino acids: CASSAGTWGEKLFF. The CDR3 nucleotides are TGTGCCAGCAGCGCCGGGACCTGGGGTGAAAAACTGTTTTTT.

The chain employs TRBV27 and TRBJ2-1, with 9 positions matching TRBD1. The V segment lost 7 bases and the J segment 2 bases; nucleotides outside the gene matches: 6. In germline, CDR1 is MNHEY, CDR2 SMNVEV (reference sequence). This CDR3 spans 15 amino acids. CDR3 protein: CASNPQGATYNEQFF. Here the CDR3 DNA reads TGTGCCAGCAACCCACAGGGGGCCACCTACAATGAGCAGTTCTTC.

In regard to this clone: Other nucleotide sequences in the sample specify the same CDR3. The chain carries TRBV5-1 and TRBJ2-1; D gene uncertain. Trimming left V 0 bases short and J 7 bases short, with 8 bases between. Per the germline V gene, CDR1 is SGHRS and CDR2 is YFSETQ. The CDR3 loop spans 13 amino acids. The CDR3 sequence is CASSLGDRNEQFF. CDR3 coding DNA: TGCGCCAGCAGCTTGGGGGATCGTAATGAGCAGTTCTTC. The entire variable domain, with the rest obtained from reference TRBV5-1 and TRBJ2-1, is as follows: KAGVTQTPRYLIKTRGQQVTLSCSPISGHRSVSWYQQTPGQGLQFLFEYFSETQRNKGNFPGRFSGRQFSNSRSEMNVSTLELGDSALYLCASSLGDRNEQFFGPGTRLTVL.

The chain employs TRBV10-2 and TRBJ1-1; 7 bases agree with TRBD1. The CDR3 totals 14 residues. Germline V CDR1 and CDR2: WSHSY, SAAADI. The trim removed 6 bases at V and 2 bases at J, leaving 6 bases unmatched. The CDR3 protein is CASRRGQVNTEAFF. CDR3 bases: TGCGCCAGCAGGCGAGGACAGGTAAACACTGAAGCTTTCTTT.

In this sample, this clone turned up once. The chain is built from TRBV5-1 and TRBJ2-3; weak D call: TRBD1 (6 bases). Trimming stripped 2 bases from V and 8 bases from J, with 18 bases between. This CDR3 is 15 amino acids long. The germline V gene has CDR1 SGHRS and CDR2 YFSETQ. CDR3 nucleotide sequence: TGCGCCAGCAGCTTAGCTGGACAGTCCCCTGGTACGCAGTATTTT. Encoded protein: CASSLAGQSPGTQYF.

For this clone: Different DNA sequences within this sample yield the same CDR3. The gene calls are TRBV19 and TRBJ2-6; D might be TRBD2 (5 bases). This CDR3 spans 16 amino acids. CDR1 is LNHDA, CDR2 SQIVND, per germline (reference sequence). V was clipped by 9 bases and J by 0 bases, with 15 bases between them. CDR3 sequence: CASSRTGGSGANVLTF. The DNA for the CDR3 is TGTGCCAGCTCAAGGACCGGAGGCTCTGGGGCCAACGTCCTGACTTTC. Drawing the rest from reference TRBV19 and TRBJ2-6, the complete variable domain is DGGITQSPKYLFRKEGQNVTLSCEQNLNHDAMYWYRQDPGQGLRLIYYSQIVNDFQKGDIAEGYSVSREKKESFPLTVTSAQKNPTAFYLCASSRTGGSGANVLTFGAGSRLTVL.

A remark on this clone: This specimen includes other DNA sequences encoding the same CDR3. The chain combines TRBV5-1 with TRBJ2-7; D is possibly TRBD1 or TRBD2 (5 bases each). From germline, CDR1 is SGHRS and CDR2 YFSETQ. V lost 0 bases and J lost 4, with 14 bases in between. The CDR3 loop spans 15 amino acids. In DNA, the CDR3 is TGCGCCAGCAGCTTGGGAGGGCAGGGAAGATACGAGCAGTACTTC. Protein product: CASSLGGQGRYEQYF. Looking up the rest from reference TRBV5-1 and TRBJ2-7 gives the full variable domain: KAGVTQTPRYLIKTRGQQVTLSCSPISGHRSVSWYQQTPGQGLQFLFEYFSETQRNKGNFPGRFSGRQFSNSRSEMNVSTLELGDSALYLCASSLGGQGRYEQYFGPGTRLTVT.